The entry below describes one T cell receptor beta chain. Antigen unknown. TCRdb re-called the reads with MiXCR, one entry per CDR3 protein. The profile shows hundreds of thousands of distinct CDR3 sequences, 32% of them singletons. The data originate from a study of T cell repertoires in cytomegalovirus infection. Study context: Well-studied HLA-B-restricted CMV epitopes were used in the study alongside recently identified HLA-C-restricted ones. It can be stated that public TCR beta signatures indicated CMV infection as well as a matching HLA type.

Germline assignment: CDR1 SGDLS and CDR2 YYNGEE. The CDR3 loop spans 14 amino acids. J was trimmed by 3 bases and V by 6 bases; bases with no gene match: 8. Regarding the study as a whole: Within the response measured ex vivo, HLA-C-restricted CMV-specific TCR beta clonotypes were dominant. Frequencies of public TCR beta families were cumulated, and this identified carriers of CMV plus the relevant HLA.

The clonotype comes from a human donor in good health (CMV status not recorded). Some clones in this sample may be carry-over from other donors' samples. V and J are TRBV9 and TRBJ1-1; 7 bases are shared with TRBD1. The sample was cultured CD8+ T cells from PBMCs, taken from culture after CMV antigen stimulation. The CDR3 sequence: CASTEDRADTEAFF. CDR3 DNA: TGTGCCAGCACCGAAGACAGGGCGGACACTGAAGCTTTCTTT.